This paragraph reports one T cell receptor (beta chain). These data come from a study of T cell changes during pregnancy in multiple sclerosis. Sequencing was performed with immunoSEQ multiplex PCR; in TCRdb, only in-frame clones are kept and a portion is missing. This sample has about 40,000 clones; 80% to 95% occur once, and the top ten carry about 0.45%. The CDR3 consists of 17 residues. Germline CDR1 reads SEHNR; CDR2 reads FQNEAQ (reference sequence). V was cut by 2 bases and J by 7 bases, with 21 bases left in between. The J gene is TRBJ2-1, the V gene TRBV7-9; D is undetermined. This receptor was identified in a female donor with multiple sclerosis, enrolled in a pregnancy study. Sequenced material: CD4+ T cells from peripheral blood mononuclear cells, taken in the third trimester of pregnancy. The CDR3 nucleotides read TGTGCCAGCAGCTTACTCATTAGAGGAGAGGTTAGGAATGAGCAGTTCTTC. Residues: CASSLLIRGEVRNEQFF.